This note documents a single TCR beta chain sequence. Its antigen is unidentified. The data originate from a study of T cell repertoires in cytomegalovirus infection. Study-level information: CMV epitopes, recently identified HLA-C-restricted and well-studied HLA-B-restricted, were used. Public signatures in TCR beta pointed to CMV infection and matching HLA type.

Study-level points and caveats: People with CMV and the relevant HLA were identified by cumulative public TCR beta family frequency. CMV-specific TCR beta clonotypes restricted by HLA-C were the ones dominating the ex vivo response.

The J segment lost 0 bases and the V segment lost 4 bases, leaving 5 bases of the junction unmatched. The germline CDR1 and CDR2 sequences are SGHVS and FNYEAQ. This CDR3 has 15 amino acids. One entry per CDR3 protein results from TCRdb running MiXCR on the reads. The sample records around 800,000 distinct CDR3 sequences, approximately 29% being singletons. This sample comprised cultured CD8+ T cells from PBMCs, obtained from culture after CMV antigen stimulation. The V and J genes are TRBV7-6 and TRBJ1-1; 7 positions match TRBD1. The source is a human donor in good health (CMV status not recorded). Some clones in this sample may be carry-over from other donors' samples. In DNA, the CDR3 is TGTGCCAGCAGCTCGGGGACAGATATGAACACTGAAGCTTTCTTT. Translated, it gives CASSSGTDMNTEAFF.